These T cell receptor beta chains were read from a single sample in a study of shared clonotypes between healthy human individuals. Assay used: immunoSEQ multiplex PCR; TCRdb lists only in-frame clones, some missing. The profile shows about 980,000 clones, more than 75% of them singletons. Material: memory CD4+ T cells sorted from blood. The source is a man younger than 30 in good health. The CDR3 runs from the conserved cysteine through the conserved F or W. The order of the fields is J gene, clone size, D gene, V gene, CDR3 protein, CDR3 DNA. A D gene is named only where the DNA matches it firmly. Some rows have no size entry. The others give once, few or many, or a class for an expanded clone.

j_call: TRBJ2-2; clone_size: -; d_call: -; v_call: TRBV6-6; cdr3_aa: CASRKAGTQNTGELFF; cdr3_nt: TGTGCCAGCAGAAAAGCCGGGACACAGAACACCGGGGAGCTGTTTTTT
j_call: TRBJ1-5; clone_size: -; d_call: TRBD1; v_call: TRBV6-5; cdr3_aa: CASKTGGYNQPQHF; cdr3_nt: TGTGCCAGCAAAACAGGGGGTTACAATCAGCCCCAGCATTTT
j_call: TRBJ1-6; clone_size: many; d_call: -; v_call: TRBV7-3; cdr3_aa: CASSPGQRTPLHF; cdr3_nt: TGTGCCAGCAGCCCAGGACAGCGTACACCCCTCCACTTT
j_call: TRBJ2-5; clone_size: -; d_call: -; v_call: TRBV11-2; cdr3_aa: CASSQSGNRQIGTQYF; cdr3_nt: TGTGCCAGCAGCCAATCTGGGAACCGACAGATTGGGACCCAGTACTTC
j_call: TRBJ1-2; clone_size: -; d_call: -; v_call: TRBV29-1; cdr3_aa: CSAIGAANYGYTF; cdr3_nt: TGCAGCGCCATAGGGGCCGCTAACTATGGCTACACCTTC
j_call: TRBJ1-2; clone_size: -; d_call: -; v_call: TRBV14; cdr3_aa: CASSHLTGGYTF; cdr3_nt: TGTGCCAGCAGCCATCTCACGGGTGGCTACACCTTC
j_call: TRBJ1-4; clone_size: -; d_call: -; v_call: TRBV5-4; cdr3_aa: CASSEKGPSNEKLFF; cdr3_nt: TGTGCCAGCAGCGAGAAGGGACCGAGTAATGAAAAACTGTTTTTT
j_call: TRBJ1-3; clone_size: once; d_call: TRBD1; v_call: TRBV10-3; cdr3_aa: CAIRTGRYSSSGNTIYF; cdr3_nt: TGTGCCATCCGGACAGGGAGGTACTCCTCCTCTGGAAACACCATATATTTT
j_call: TRBJ1-1; clone_size: -; d_call: -; v_call: TRBV28; cdr3_aa: CASSLYVEGTEAFF; cdr3_nt: TGTGCCAGCAGTTTATATGTGGAGGGTACTGAAGCTTTCTTT
j_call: TRBJ2-7; clone_size: -; d_call: -; v_call: TRBV4-1; cdr3_aa: CASSRSLSVSYEQYF; cdr3_nt: TGCGCCAGCAGCCGGTCTCTCTCCGTTTCCTACGAGCAGTACTTC
j_call: TRBJ1-1; clone_size: few; d_call: TRBD1; v_call: TRBV30; cdr3_aa: CAWSYRGPNTEAFF; cdr3_nt: TGTGCCTGGAGTTACAGGGGGCCGAACACTGAAGCTTTCTTT
j_call: TRBJ2-1; clone_size: -; d_call: -; v_call: TRBV15; cdr3_aa: CATSRGYGEQFF; cdr3_nt: TGTGCCACCAGCAGAGGGTATGGTGAGCAGTTCTTC
j_call: TRBJ2-2; clone_size: -; d_call: TRBD2; v_call: TRBV6-1; cdr3_aa: CASSERLAGNTGELFF; cdr3_nt: TGTGCCAGCAGTGAGCGACTAGCCGGAAACACCGGGGAGCTGTTTTTT
j_call: TRBJ2-2; clone_size: -; d_call: -; v_call: TRBV9; cdr3_aa: CASSVRVRGELFF; cdr3_nt: TGTGCCAGCAGCGTCAGGGTTCGGGGGGAGCTGTTTTTT
j_call: TRBJ1-1; clone_size: -; d_call: -; v_call: TRBV6-5; cdr3_aa: CASSWYREAFF; cdr3_nt: TGTGCCAGCAGTTGGTACAGGGAAGCTTTCTTT
j_call: TRBJ1-4; clone_size: -; d_call: TRBD1; v_call: TRBV28; cdr3_aa: CASSPRHHRGLDSDEKLFF; cdr3_nt: TGTGCCAGCAGTCCGAGGCACCACAGGGGTTTGGATTCGGATGAAAAACTGTTTTTT
j_call: TRBJ1-2; clone_size: -; d_call: -; v_call: TRBV18; cdr3_aa: CASSPTGATFYGYTF; cdr3_nt: TGTGCCAGCTCACCAACGGGGGCGACCTTCTATGGCTACACCTTC
j_call: TRBJ1-5; clone_size: -; d_call: -; v_call: TRBV28; cdr3_aa: CASSSMGPGGNQPQHF; cdr3_nt: TGTGCCAGCAGCTCGATGGGCCCAGGAGGCAATCAGCCCCAGCATTTT
j_call: TRBJ2-7; clone_size: -; d_call: TRBD2; v_call: TRBV9; cdr3_aa: CASSVGPGGASEQYF; cdr3_nt: TGTGCCAGCAGCGTAGGCCCCGGGGGGGCGTCTGAGCAGTACTTC
j_call: TRBJ1-1; clone_size: once; d_call: -; v_call: TRBV12-2; cdr3_aa: CASRLRGPDRDRALNTEAFF; cdr3_nt: TGTGCAAGTCGCTTAAGGGGGCCGGACCGGGACAGGGCCTTGAACACTGAAGCTTTCTTT
j_call: TRBJ2-1; clone_size: -; d_call: TRBD1; v_call: TRBV2; cdr3_aa: CASSRDSVNEQFF; cdr3_nt: TGTGCCAGCAGCCGGGACAGCGTCAATGAGCAGTTCTTC
j_call: TRBJ2-7; clone_size: -; d_call: -; v_call: TRBV7-8; cdr3_aa: CASSRSGVDSYEQYF; cdr3_nt: TGTGCCAGCAGCCGGTCGGGGGTCGACTCCTACGAGCAGTACTTC
j_call: TRBJ2-2; clone_size: few; d_call: -; v_call: TRBV5-1; cdr3_aa: CASTEALTNTGELFF; cdr3_nt: TGCGCCAGCACTGAGGCACTAACGAACACCGGGGAGCTGTTTTTT
j_call: TRBJ2-7; clone_size: -; d_call: TRBD2; v_call: TRBV5-6; cdr3_aa: CASSYPRPSGSFYEQYF; cdr3_nt: TGTGCCAGCAGTTACCCCCGCCCTAGCGGATCGTTCTACGAGCAGTACTTC
j_call: TRBJ2-2; clone_size: -; d_call: -; v_call: TRBV30; cdr3_aa: CAWKLWGMGELFF; cdr3_nt: TGTGCCTGGAAATTATGGGGTATGGGCGAGCTGTTTTTT
j_call: TRBJ2-1; clone_size: -; d_call: -; v_call: TRBV7-7; cdr3_aa: CASSILANEQFF; cdr3_nt: TGTGCTAGCAGCATCCTAGCGAATGAGCAGTTCTTC
j_call: TRBJ2-1; clone_size: once; d_call: -; v_call: TRBV25-1; cdr3_aa: CASSERMDFSQFF; cdr3_nt: TGTGCCAGCAGTGAACGGATGGATTTTAGCCAGTTCTTC
j_call: TRBJ1-5; clone_size: few; d_call: -; v_call: TRBV18; cdr3_aa: CASSPGGSNQPQHF; cdr3_nt: TGTGCCAGCTCACCGGGTGGAAGCAATCAGCCCCAGCATTTT
j_call: TRBJ1-2; clone_size: few; d_call: TRBD1; v_call: TRBV30; cdr3_aa: CALGQTNYGYTF; cdr3_nt: TGTGCCTTGGGACAGACTAACTATGGCTACACCTTC
j_call: TRBJ2-6; clone_size: -; d_call: -; v_call: TRBV30; cdr3_aa: CAWSVGGSGANVLTF; cdr3_nt: TGTGCCTGGAGTGTCGGCGGCTCTGGGGCCAACGTCCTGACTTTC
j_call: TRBJ2-1; clone_size: -; d_call: TRBD1; v_call: TRBV18; cdr3_aa: CASSQGAASLREQFF; cdr3_nt: TGTGCCAGCTCACAGGGGGCGGCATCTTTGCGGGAGCAGTTCTTC
j_call: TRBJ1-2; clone_size: -; d_call: -; v_call: TRBV5-1; cdr3_aa: CASSLLEGGGYTF; cdr3_nt: TGCGCCAGCAGCTTGCTGGAAGGGGGAGGCTACACCTTC
j_call: TRBJ1-1; clone_size: -; d_call: TRBD1; v_call: TRBV19; cdr3_aa: CASSIGGQGAAEAFF; cdr3_nt: TGTGCCAGTAGTATTGGGGGGCAGGGGGCAGCTGAAGCTTTCTTT
j_call: TRBJ2-1; clone_size: few; d_call: -; v_call: TRBV19; cdr3_aa: CASSISSEYNEQFF; cdr3_nt: TGTGCCAGTAGTATATCGTCCGAGTACAATGAGCAGTTCTTC
j_call: TRBJ1-1; clone_size: once; d_call: -; v_call: TRBV29-1; cdr3_aa: CSGSQGRTEAFF; cdr3_nt: TGCAGCGGTTCACAGGGAAGGACTGAAGCTTTCTTT
j_call: TRBJ1-5; clone_size: many; d_call: -; v_call: TRBV2; cdr3_aa: CASSQSNSNQPQHF; cdr3_nt: TGTGCCAGCAGTCAATCCAATAGCAATCAGCCCCAGCATTTT
j_call: TRBJ2-2; clone_size: -; d_call: TRBD2; v_call: TRBV12-5; cdr3_aa: CASGLVALAGVVSGTGELFF; cdr3_nt: TGTGCTAGTGGTTTGGTAGCTCTAGCGGGAGTTGTTTCGGGCACCGGGGAGCTGTTTTTT
j_call: TRBJ1-5; clone_size: once; d_call: TRBD1; v_call: TRBV19; cdr3_aa: CASSIDGQGDQPQHF; cdr3_nt: TGTGCCAGTAGTATAGACGGACAGGGTGACCAGCCCCAGCATTTT
j_call: TRBJ1-5; clone_size: -; d_call: -; v_call: TRBV6-1; cdr3_aa: CASIRDPSNQPQHF; cdr3_nt: TGTGCCAGCATCAGGGACCCTAGCAATCAGCCCCAGCATTTT
j_call: TRBJ2-5; clone_size: -; d_call: TRBD2; v_call: TRBV5-1; cdr3_aa: CASSPGLGAETQYF; cdr3_nt: TGCGCCAGCAGCCCGGGACTAGGGGCGGAGACCCAGTACTTC
j_call: TRBJ1-1; clone_size: -; d_call: -; v_call: TRBV19; cdr3_aa: CASSTRQGLVNTEAFF; cdr3_nt: TGTGCCAGTAGTACGAGGCAGGGGCTGGTGAACACTGAAGCTTTCTTT
j_call: TRBJ1-2; clone_size: -; d_call: -; v_call: TRBV7-2; cdr3_aa: CASSEMGSYGYTF; cdr3_nt: TGTGCCAGCAGCGAAATGGGCAGCTATGGCTACACCTTC
j_call: TRBJ1-1; clone_size: -; d_call: -; v_call: TRBV10-3; cdr3_aa: CASSYQSGGQAFF; cdr3_nt: TGTGCCAGCAGTTACCAGAGTGGGGGGCAAGCTTTCTTT
j_call: TRBJ1-1; clone_size: -; d_call: -; v_call: TRBV7-9; cdr3_aa: CASSLQGAITEAFF; cdr3_nt: TGTGCCAGCAGCTTACAGGGAGCTATCACTGAAGCTTTCTTT
j_call: TRBJ1-2; clone_size: -; d_call: TRBD1; v_call: TRBV5-1; cdr3_aa: CASSPGQNYGYTF; cdr3_nt: TGCGCCAGCAGCCCGGGACAGAACTATGGCTACACCTTC
j_call: TRBJ1-2; clone_size: -; d_call: TRBD1; v_call: TRBV9; cdr3_aa: CASSGGDRGMYGYTF; cdr3_nt: TGTGCCAGCAGCGGTGGGGACAGGGGGATGTATGGCTACACCTTC
j_call: TRBJ1-4; clone_size: -; d_call: -; v_call: TRBV2; cdr3_aa: CASSAYSEKLFF; cdr3_nt: TGTGCCAGCAGTGCGTACAGTGAAAAACTGTTTTTT
j_call: TRBJ1-4; clone_size: many; d_call: -; v_call: TRBV5-1; cdr3_aa: CASSPTGWTNEKLFF; cdr3_nt: TGCGCCAGCAGCCCTACAGGGTGGACTAATGAAAAACTGTTTTTT